This T cell receptor (beta chain) stems from a study of blood T cell repertoires in COVID-19. The CDR3 covers 13 residues. With 0 bases removed from V and 10 bases from J, the gap between germline ends came to 7 bases. Germline values: CDR1 SGHNT, CDR2 YENEEA. The method was immunoSEQ multiplex PCR; TCRdb's version includes in-frame clones alone and lacks a portion of them. This sample has roughly 62,000 clones, with 78% found just once. The sequencing sample was made of peripheral blood. The receptor was derived from a human donor in a cohort sampled during active COVID-19. The chain recombines TRBV11-3 with TRBJ1-6; the D gene is possibly TRBD1 (5 bases). CDR3 region: CASSLDRVSPLHF. The CDR3 nucleotides are TGTGCCAGCAGCTTAGACAGGGTATCACCCCTCCACTTT.